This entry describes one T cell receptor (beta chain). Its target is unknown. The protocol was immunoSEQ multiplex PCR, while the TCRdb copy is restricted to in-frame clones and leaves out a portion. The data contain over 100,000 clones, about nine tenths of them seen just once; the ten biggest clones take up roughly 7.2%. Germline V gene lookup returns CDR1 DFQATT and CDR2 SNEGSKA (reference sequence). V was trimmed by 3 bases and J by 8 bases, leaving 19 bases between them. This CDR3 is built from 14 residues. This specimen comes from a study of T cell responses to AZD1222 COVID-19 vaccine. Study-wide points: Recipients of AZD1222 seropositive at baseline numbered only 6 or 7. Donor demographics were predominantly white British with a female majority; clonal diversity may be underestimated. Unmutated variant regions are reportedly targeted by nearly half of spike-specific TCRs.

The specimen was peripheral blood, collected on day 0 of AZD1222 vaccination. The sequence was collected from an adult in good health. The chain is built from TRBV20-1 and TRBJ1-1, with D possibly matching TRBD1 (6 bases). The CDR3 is CSASHSAGENEAFF. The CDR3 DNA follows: TGCAGTGCTAGTCATTCAGCAGGGGAAAACGAAGCTTTCTTT.